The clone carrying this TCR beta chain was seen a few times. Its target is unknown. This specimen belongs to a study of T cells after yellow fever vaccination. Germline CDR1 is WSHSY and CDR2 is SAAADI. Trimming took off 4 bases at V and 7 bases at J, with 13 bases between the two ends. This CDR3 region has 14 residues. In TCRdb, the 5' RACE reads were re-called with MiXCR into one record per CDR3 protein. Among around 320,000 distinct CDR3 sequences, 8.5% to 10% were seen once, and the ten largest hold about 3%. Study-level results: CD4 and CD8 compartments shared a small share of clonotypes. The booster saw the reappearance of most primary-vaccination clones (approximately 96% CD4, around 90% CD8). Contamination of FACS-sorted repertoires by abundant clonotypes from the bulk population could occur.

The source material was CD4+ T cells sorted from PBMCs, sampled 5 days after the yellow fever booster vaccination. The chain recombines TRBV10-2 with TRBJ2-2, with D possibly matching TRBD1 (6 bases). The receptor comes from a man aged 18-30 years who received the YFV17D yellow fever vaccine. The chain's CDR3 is CASSANTGIGELFF. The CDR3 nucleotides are TGCGCCAGCAGTGCCAACACAGGGATCGGGGAGCTGTTTTTT.